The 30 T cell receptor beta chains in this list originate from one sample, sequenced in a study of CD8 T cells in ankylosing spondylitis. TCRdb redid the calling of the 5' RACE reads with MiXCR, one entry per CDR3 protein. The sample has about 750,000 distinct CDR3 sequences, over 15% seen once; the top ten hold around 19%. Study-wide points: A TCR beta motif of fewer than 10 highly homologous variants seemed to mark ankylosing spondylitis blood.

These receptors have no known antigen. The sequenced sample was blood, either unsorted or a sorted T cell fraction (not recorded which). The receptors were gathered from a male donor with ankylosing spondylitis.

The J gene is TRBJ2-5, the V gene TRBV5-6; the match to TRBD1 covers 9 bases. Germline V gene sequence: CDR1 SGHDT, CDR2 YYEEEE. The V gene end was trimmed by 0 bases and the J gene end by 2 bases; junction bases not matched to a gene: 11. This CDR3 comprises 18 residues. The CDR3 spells CASSLAPRNRGLQETQYF. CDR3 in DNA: TGTGCCAGCAGCTTGGCCCCGAGGAACAGGGGGCTTCAAGAGACCCAGTACTTC. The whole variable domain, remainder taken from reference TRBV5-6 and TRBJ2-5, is DAGVTQSPTHLIKTRGQQVTLRCSPKSGHDTVSWYQQALGQGPQFIFQYYEEEERQRGNFPDRFSGHQFPNYSSELNVNALLLGDSALYLCASSLAPRNRGLQETQYFGPGTRLLVL.

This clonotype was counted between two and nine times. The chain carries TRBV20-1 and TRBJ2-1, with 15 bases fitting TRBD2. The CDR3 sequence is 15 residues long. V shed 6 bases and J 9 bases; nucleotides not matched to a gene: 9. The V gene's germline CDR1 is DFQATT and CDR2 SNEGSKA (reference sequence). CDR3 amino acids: CSARTSGRARSEQFF. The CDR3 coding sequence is TGCAGTGCGCGGACTAGCGGGAGGGCCCGCAGTGAGCAGTTCTTC.

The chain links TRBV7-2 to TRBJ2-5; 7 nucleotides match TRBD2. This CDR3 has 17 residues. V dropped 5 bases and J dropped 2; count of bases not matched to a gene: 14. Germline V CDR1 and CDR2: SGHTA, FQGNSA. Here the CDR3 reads CASSPWTRAGRQETQYF. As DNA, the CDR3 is TGTGCCAGCAGCCCTTGGACTAGAGCGGGTCGGCAAGAGACCCAGTACTTC.

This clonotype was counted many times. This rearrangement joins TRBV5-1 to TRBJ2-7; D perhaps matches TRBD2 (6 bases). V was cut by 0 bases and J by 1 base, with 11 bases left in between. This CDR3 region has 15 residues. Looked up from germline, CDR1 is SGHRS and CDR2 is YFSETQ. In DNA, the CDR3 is TGCGCCAGCAGCTTGGATTCTGGGGGGTCCTACGAGCAGTACTTC. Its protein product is CASSLDSGGSYEQYF.

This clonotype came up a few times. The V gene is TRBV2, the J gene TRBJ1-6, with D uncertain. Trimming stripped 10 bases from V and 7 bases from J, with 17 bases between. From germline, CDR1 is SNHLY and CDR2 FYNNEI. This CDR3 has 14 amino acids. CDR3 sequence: CATSGGGENSPLHF. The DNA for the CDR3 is TGTGCCACCTCGGGCGGTGGAGAAAATTCACCCCTCCACTTT.

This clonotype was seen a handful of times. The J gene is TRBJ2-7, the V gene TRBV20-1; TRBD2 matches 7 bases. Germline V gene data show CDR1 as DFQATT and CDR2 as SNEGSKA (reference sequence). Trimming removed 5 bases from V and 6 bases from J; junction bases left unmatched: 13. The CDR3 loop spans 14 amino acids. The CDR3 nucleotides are TGCAGTGCTGTGCGGGCGGGAGTAGAAGGCGAGCAGTACTTC. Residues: CSAVRAGVEGEQYF.

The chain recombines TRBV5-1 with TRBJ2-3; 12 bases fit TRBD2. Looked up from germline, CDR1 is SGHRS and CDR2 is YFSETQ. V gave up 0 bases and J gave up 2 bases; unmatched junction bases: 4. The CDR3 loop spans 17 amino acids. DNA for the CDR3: TGCGCCAGCAGCTTGGAGGCTAGCGGGGGGGTCACAGATACGCAGTATTTT. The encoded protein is CASSLEASGGVTDTQYF.

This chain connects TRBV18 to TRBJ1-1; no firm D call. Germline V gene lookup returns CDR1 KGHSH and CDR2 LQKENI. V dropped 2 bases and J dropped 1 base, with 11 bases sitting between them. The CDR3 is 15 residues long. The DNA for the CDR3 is TGTGCCAGCTCACCATTTTCCCCCGGGAACACTGAAGCTTTCTTT. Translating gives CASSPFSPGNTEAFF. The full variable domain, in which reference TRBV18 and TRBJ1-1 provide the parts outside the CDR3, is NAGVMQNPRHLVRRRGQEARLRCSPMKGHSHVYWYRQLPEEGLKFMVYLQKENIIDESGMPKERFSAEFPKEGPSILRIQQVVRGDSAAYFCASSPFSPGNTEAFFGQGTRLTVV.

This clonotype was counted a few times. CDR3 region: CAWSAGTYSYEQYF. CDR3 nucleotides: TGTGCCTGGAGTGCCGGGACATACTCCTACGAGCAGTACTTC. The chain uses TRBV30 and TRBJ2-7; perhaps TRBD1 as D (6 bases). Per the germline V gene, CDR1 is GTSNPN and CDR2 is SVGIG (reference sequence). Trimming pared 1 base from V and 0 bases from J, leaving 10 bases between. The CDR3 is made up of 14 amino acids.

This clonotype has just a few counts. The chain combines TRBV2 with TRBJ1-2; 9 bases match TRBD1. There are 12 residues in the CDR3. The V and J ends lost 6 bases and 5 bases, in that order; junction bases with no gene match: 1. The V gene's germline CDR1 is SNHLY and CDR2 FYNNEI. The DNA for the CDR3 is TGTGCCAGCAGGACAGGGGGATATGGCTACACCTTC. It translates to CASRTGGYGYTF.

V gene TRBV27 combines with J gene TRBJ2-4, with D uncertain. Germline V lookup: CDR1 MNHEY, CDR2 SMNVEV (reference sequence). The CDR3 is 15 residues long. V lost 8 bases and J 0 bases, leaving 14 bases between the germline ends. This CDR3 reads CASSRANLAKNIQYF. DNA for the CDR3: TGTGCCAGCTCTCGGGCTAACCTAGCCAAAAACATTCAGTACTTC.

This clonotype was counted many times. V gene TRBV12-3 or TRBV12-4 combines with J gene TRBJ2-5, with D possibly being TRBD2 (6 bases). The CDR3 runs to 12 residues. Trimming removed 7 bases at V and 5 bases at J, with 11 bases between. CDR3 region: CASTLGGETQYF. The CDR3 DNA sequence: TGTGCCAGCACCCTTGGGGGGGAGACCCAGTACTTC.

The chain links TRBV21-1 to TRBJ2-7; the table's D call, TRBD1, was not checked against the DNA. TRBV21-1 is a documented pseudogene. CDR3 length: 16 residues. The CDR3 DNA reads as TGTGCCAGCCGCCGGTGTGGGCGGGAGGACTCTTACGAGCAGTACTTC. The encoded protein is CASRRCGREDSYEQYF.

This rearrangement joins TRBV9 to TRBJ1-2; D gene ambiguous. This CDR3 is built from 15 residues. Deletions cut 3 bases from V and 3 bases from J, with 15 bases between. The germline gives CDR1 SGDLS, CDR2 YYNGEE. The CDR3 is CASSAEGWADYGYTF. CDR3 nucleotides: TGTGCCAGCAGCGCAGAGGGCTGGGCAGACTATGGCTACACCTTC.

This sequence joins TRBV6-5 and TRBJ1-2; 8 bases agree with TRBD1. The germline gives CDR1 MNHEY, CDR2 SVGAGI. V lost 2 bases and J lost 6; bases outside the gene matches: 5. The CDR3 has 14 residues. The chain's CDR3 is CASSYVDRADGYTF. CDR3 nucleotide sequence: TGTGCCAGCAGTTACGTGGACAGGGCCGATGGCTACACCTTC.

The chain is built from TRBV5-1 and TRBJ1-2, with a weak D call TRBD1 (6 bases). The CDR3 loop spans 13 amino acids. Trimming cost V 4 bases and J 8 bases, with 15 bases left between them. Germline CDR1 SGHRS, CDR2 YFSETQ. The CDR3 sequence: CASSEGHGDGYTF. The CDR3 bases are TGCGCCAGCAGCGAGGGACACGGTGACGGCTACACCTTC.

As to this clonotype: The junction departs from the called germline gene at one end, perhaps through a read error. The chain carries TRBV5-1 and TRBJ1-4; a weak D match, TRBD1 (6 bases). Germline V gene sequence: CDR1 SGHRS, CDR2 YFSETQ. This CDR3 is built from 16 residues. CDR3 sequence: CASSSGTSDLKEKLLF. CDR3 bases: TGCGCCAGCAGCTCCGGGACATCCGACCTAAAGGAAAAACTGCTTTTT. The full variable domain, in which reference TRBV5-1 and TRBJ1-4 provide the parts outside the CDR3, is KAGVTQTPRYLIKTRGQQVTLSCSPISGHRSVSWYQQTPGQGLQFLFEYFSETQRNKGNFPGRFSGRQFSNSRSEMNVSTLELGDSALYLCASSSGTSDLKEKLLFGSGTQLSVL.

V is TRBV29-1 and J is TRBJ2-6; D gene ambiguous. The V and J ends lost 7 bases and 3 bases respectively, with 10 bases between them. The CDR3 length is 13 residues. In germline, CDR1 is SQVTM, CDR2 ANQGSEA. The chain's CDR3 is CSAKTGGANVLTF. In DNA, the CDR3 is TGCAGCGCTAAGACTGGTGGGGCCAACGTCCTGACTTTC.

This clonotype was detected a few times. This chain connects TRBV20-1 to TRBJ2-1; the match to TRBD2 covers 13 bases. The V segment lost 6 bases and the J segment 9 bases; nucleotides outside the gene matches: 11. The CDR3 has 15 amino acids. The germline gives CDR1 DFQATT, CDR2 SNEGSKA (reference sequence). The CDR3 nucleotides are TGCAGTGCCCCTCGCACTAGCGGGGGGGCTGGTGAGCAGTTCTTC. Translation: CSAPRTSGGAGEQFF.

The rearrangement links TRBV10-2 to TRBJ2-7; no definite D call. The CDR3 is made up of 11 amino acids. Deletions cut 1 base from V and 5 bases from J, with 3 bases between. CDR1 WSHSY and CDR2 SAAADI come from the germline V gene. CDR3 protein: CASSEFNEQYF. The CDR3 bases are TGCGCCAGCAGTGAGTTCAACGAGCAGTACTTC.

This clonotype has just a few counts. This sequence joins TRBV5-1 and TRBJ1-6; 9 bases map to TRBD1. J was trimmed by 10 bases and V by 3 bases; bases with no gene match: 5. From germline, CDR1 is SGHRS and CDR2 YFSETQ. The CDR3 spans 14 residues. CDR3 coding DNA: TGCGCCAGCAGCTCCGGACAGGGGCAATCACCCCTCCACTTT. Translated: CASSSGQGQSPLHF.

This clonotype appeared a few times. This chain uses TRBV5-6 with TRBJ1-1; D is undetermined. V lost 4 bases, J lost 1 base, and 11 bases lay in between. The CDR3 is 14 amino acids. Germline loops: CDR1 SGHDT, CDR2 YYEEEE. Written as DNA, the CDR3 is TGTGCCAGCAGCGCCGAGGTGTGGAACACTGAAGCTTTCTTT. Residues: CASSAEVWNTEAFF.

Here the CDR3 reads CASNPRGRTQETQYF. CDR3 DNA sequence: TGTGCCAGCAACCCGAGGGGGCGGACACAAGAGACCCAGTACTTC. V is TRBV7-9 and J is TRBJ2-5; 7 bases agree with TRBD1. Germline CDR1 is SEHNR and CDR2 is FQNEAQ (reference sequence). This CDR3 contains 15 residues. The V segment lost 7 bases and the J segment 2 bases; nucleotides outside the gene matches: 10.

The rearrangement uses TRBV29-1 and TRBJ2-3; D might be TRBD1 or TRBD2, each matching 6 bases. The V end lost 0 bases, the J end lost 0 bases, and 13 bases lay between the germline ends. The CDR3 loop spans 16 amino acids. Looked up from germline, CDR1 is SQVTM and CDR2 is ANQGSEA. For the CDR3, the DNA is TGCAGCGTTGAAGAGCCGAAGGGGGGTAGCACAGATACGCAGTATTTT. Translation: CSVEEPKGGSTDTQYF.

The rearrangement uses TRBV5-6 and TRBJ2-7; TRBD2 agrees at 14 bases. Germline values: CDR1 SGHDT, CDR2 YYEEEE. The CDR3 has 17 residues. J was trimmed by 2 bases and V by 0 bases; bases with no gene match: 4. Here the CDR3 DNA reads TGTGCCAGCAGCTTGGAGGTGGGACTAGCGGGGGCCTACGAGCAGTACTTC. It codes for CASSLEVGLAGAYEQYF.

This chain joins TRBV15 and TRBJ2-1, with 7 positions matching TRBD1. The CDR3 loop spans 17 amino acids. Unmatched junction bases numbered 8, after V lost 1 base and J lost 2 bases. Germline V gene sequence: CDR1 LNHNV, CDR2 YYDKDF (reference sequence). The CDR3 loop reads CATSRAVGTDPYNEQFF. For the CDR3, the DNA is TGTGCCACCAGCAGAGCCGTTGGGACAGATCCCTACAATGAGCAGTTCTTC.

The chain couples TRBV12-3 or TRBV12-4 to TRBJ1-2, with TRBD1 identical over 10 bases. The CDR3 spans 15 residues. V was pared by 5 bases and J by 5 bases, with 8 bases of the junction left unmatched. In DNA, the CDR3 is TGTGCCAGCAGTCTAGGGGGGACAGGGGCATATGGCTACACCTTC. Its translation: CASSLGGTGAYGYTF.

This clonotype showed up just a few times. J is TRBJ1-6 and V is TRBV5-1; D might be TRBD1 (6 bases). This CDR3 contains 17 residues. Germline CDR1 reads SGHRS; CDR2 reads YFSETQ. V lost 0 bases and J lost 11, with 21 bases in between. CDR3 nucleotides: TGCGCCAGCAGCTTGGAGGGGGTGTCCACGGGTAGGACACCCCTCCACTTT. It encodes CASSLEGVSTGRTPLHF.

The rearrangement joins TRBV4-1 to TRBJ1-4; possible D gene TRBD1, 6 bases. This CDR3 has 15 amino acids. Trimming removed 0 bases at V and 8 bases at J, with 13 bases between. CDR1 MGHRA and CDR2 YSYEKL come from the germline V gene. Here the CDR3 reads CASSQDWTVREKLFF. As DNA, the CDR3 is TGCGCCAGCAGCCAAGACTGGACAGTCCGGGAAAAACTGTTTTTT.

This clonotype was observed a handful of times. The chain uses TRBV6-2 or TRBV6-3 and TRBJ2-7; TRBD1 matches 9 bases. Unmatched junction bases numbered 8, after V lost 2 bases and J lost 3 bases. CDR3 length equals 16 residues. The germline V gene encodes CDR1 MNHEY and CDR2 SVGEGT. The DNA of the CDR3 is TGTGCCAGCAGTTACAAGGTCCCGGGACAGGGCTACGAGCAGTACTTC. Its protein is CASSYKVPGQGYEQYF.